These 25 T cell receptor beta chains were sequenced from one sample in a study of cytomegalovirus exposure and HLA in healthy donors. PCR used 60 Vbeta primers and 13 Jbeta primers. Only in-frame clones appear in the TCRdb table, and some are missing; sequencing was by immunoSEQ multiplex PCR. The table has over 100,000 clones, about 10% seen once; the top ten hold 6.5% to 8.5%. The sequencing input was PBMCs. The receptors derive from a middle-aged woman in good health and CMV-seropositive.

This clone turned up a few times. The gene calls are TRBV6-5 and TRBJ1-2, with TRBD1 identical over 10 bases. Looked up from germline, CDR1 is MNHEY and CDR2 is SVGAGI. The CDR3 totals 13 residues. Losses at the gene ends were 6 bases for V and 8 bases for J; bases not matched to a gene: 6. Here the CDR3 DNA reads TGTGCCAGCAGGCAGACAGGGGGCGGGGGCTACACCTTC. Its protein product is CASRQTGGGGYTF.

This clone was recorded a few times. J is TRBJ1-1 and V is TRBV2, with 8 positions matching TRBD1. This CDR3 is 19 amino acids long. V gave up 0 bases and J gave up 1 base; unmatched junction bases: 13. Germline values: CDR1 SNHLY, CDR2 FYNNEI. CDR3 nucleotide sequence: TGTGCCAGCAGTGAAGCGCTTCCCCTTCGGACAGGGCGGAACACTGAAGCTTTCTTT. Amino acid sequence: CASSEALPLRTGRNTEAFF. Full variable domain (outside the CDR3, taken from reference TRBV2 and TRBJ1-1): EPEVTQTPSHQVTQMGQEVILRCVPISNHLYFYWYRQILGQKVEFLVSFYNNEISEKSEIFDDQFSVERPDGSNFTLKIRSTKLEDSAMYFCASSEALPLRTGRNTEAFFGQGTRLTVV.

A few counts support this clone. The chain employs TRBV18 and TRBJ1-2, with 8 bases matching TRBD1. Germline CDR1 reads KGHSH; CDR2 reads LQKENI. The junction had 5 bases not matched to a gene; V was cut back by 3 bases and J by 8 bases. The CDR3 spans 13 residues. This CDR3 is CASSPPGQGGYTF. The CDR3 coding sequence is TGTGCCAGCTCACCGCCTGGACAGGGAGGCTACACCTTC. The complete variable domain, with remaining parts taken from reference TRBV18 and TRBJ1-2, reads NAGVMQNPRHLVRRRGQEARLRCSPMKGHSHVYWYRQLPEEGLKFMVYLQKENIIDESGMPKERFSAEFPKEGPSILRIQQVVRGDSAAYFCASSPPGQGGYTFGSGTRLTVV.

This chain joins TRBV5-1 and TRBJ2-7; TRBD1 aligns across 10 bases. The germline gives CDR1 SGHRS, CDR2 YFSETQ. CDR3 length equals 14 residues. V lost 0 bases and J lost 5; bases outside the gene matches: 2. The chain's CDR3 is CASSLGQGAHEQYF. The CDR3 DNA sequence: TGCGCCAGCAGCTTGGGACAGGGGGCCCACGAGCAGTACTTC.

This sequence joins TRBV9 and TRBJ1-1; D gene ambiguous. In germline, CDR1 is SGDLS, CDR2 YYNGEE. The V gene lost 4 bases and the J gene lost 3 bases, with 10 bases spanning the gap. The CDR3 totals 13 residues. The CDR3 reads CASSTSGDTEAFF. Here the CDR3 DNA reads TGTGCCAGCAGCACGTCCGGGGACACTGAAGCTTTCTTT.

This clone was counted a few times. V is TRBV19 and J is TRBJ1-1, with 11 bases identical to TRBD1. This CDR3 has 13 amino acids. V lost 4 bases to trimming and J lost 6 bases; unmatched junction nucleotides: 1. Germline lookup yields CDR1 LNHDA and CDR2 SQIVND (reference sequence). DNA of the CDR3: TGTGCCAGTAGTACGGGACAGGGGGCTGAAGCTTTCTTT. Translated, it gives CASSTGQGAEAFF. Based on the CDR3 plus reference TRBV19 and TRBJ1-1, the full variable domain is DGGITQSPKYLFRKEGQNVTLSCEQNLNHDAMYWYRQDPGQGLRLIYYSQIVNDFQKGDIAEGYSVSREKKESFPLTVTSAQKNPTAFYLCASSTGQGAEAFFGQGTRLTVV.

The gene calls are TRBV7-2 and TRBJ2-5; no clear D gene. The germline V and J ends were trimmed by 4 bases and 4 bases, with 10 bases remaining between them. The CDR3 consists of 13 residues. The germline gives CDR1 SGHTA, CDR2 FQGNSA. CDR3 in amino acids: CASSSLVRETQYF. In DNA, the CDR3 is TGTGCCAGCAGCTCTTTAGTGAGAGAGACCCAGTACTTC.

This clone has only a few counts. V usage is TRBV5-1 and J usage is TRBJ2-2, with D perhaps matching TRBD1 (5 bases). Germline V CDR1 and CDR2: SGHRS, YFSETQ. CDR3 length: 14 amino acids. Trimming took 4 bases from V and 1 from J, leaving 8 bases between them. DNA of the CDR3: TGCGCCAGCAGCCCGCAGGGGAACACCGGGGAGCTGTTTTTT. It is translated as CASSPQGNTGELFF.

This clone came up a few times. J is TRBJ2-5 and V is TRBV10-3, with 8 bases matching TRBD1. Trimming cost V 5 bases and J 5 bases; bases outside gene matches: 13. This CDR3 is 16 amino acids long. Germline loops: CDR1 ENHRY, CDR2 SYGVKD. This chain's CDR3 is CAISTGQGTVPETQYF. For the CDR3, the DNA is TGTGCCATCAGTACTGGACAGGGAACCGTCCCTGAGACCCAGTACTTC.

The chain joins TRBV13 to TRBJ2-1; D is possibly TRBD2 (7 bases). The CDR3 contains 16 residues. Per the germline V gene, CDR1 is PRHDT and CDR2 is FYEKMQ (reference sequence). Between the trimmed V and J ends, which lost 4 bases and 4 bases, there was a span of 17 bases. CDR3 coding DNA: TGTGCCAGCAGCTCAGAGAGCGGGACACCTTACAATGAGCAGTTCTTC. Its protein is CASSSESGTPYNEQFF.

This clone was picked up a small number of times. This chain uses TRBV11-2 with TRBJ1-4; D gene unclear. From germline, CDR1 is SGHAT and CDR2 FQNNGV. This CDR3 region has 14 residues. V lost 5 bases and J lost 0, with 7 bases in between. The chain's CDR3 is CASSPSTTNEKLFF. The DNA for the CDR3 is TGTGCCAGCAGCCCTTCTACAACTAATGAAAAACTGTTTTTT. Based on the CDR3 plus reference TRBV11-2 and TRBJ1-4, the full variable domain is EAGVAQSPRYKIIEKRQSVAFWCNPISGHATLYWYQQILGQGPKLLIQFQNNGVVDDSQLPKDRFSAERLKGVDSTLKIQPAKLEDSAVYLCASSPSTTNEKLFFGSGTQLSVL.

This clone was recorded a few times. The V and J genes are TRBV7-3 and TRBJ2-3; 12 positions agree with TRBD2. Germline CDR1 is SGHTA and CDR2 is FQGTGA. Trimming at V came to 5 bases and at J to 8 bases, leaving 5 bases not matched to a gene. There are 14 residues in the CDR3. The CDR3, as DNA: TGTGCCAGCAGCCCACTAGCGGGGGGATTTACGCAGTATTTT. The encoded protein is CASSPLAGGFTQYF. The full variable domain, its missing parts supplied by reference TRBV7-3 and TRBJ2-3, is GAGVSQTPSNKVTEKGKYVELRCDPISGHTALYWYRQSLGQGPEFLIYFQGTGAADDSGLPNDRFFAVRPEGSVSTLKIQRTERGDSAVYLCASSPLAGGFTQYFGPGTRLTVL.

This clone occurred many times. The gene calls are TRBV25-1 and TRBJ1-1; 8 bases map to TRBD1. The trim removed 3 bases at V and 7 bases at J, leaving 10 bases unmatched. The CDR3 covers 15 residues. Germline lookup yields CDR1 MGHDK and CDR2 SYGVNS. CDR3 DNA: TGTGCCAGCAGTGACTGGTCAGGGGGCCAAGATGAAGCTTTCTTT. This encodes CASSDWSGGQDEAFF.

The rearrangement uses TRBV6-1 and TRBJ1-4, with no clear D. Germline assignment: CDR1 MNHNS and CDR2 SASEGT. Trimming shortened V by 3 bases and J by 7 bases, and 15 bases separated the two germline ends. CDR3 length: 15 amino acids. CDR3 sequence reads: CASSDLALSGEKLFF. In DNA, the CDR3 is TGTGCCAGCAGTGATCTTGCCCTCAGCGGTGAAAAACTGTTTTTT.

CDR3 amino acids: CASSTQGSSYNEQFF. Here the CDR3 DNA reads TGTGCCAGCAGTACACAGGGGAGCTCCTACAATGAGCAGTTCTTC. The chain employs TRBV2 and TRBJ2-1, with 7 nucleotides matching TRBD1. Germline V lookup: CDR1 SNHLY, CDR2 FYNNEI. V trimming: 5 bases; J trimming: 0 bases; junction bases outside the gene matches: 4. The length of the CDR3 is 15 residues.

V is TRBV6-5 and J is TRBJ1-1, with D unclear. V was trimmed by 5 bases and J by 1 base, leaving 11 bases between them. The CDR3 sequence is 14 residues long. Germline assignment: CDR1 MNHEY and CDR2 SVGAGI. The CDR3, as DNA: TGTGCCAGCAGTCCGCCGGGATGGAACACTGAAGCTTTCTTT. Translated, it gives CASSPPGWNTEAFF.

The chain uses TRBV11-3 and TRBJ2-2, with D perhaps TRBD2 (6 bases). V was cut by 5 bases and J by 6 bases, with 10 bases left in between. Germline V gene lookup returns CDR1 SGHNT and CDR2 YENEEA. The CDR3 extends over 13 amino acids. The DNA for the CDR3 is TGTGCCAGCAGCGGGGGGATTGCCGGGGAGCTGTTTTTT. This sequence encodes CASSGGIAGELFF.

This clone was detected a few times. The rearrangement uses TRBV6-5 and TRBJ1-2; D might be TRBD1 (5 bases). Between the trimmed V and J ends, which lost 5 bases and 5 bases, there was a span of 12 bases. Germline V gives CDR1 MNHEY, CDR2 SVGAGI. The CDR3 is 13 residues long. The CDR3 loop is CASSAGFGYGYTF. CDR3 nucleotide sequence: TGTGCCAGCAGTGCAGGGTTCGGGTATGGCTACACCTTC.

This clone has a handful of counts. The chain joins TRBV9 to TRBJ1-1, with D possibly TRBD1 on 6 matching bases. V was clipped by 0 bases and J by 5 bases, with 14 bases between them. This CDR3 has 15 amino acids. CDR1 is SGDLS, CDR2 YYNGEE, per germline. The CDR3 is CASSVVHRADTEAFF. CDR3 in DNA: TGTGCCAGCAGCGTAGTGCACAGGGCAGATACTGAAGCTTTCTTT.

This clone was observed a handful of times. The chain joins TRBV7-8 to TRBJ2-4; D is possibly TRBD1 (5 bases). Germline V lookup: CDR1 SGHVS, CDR2 FQNEAQ. Trimming cost V 0 bases and J 6 bases, with 6 bases left between them. The CDR3 is made up of 13 amino acids. The CDR3: CASSLAGANIQYF. Here the CDR3 DNA reads TGTGCCAGCAGCTTAGCAGGGGCAAACATTCAGTACTTC.

This clone was seen only a few times. The chain couples TRBV5-1 to TRBJ2-7; the match to TRBD1 covers 7 bases. There are 14 residues in the CDR3. From germline, CDR1 is SGHRS and CDR2 YFSETQ. With V trimmed by 0 bases and J by 2 bases, 2 bases remained unmatched. CDR3 region: CASSLGDSPYEQYF. In nucleotides, the CDR3 is TGCGCCAGCAGCTTGGGGGACAGTCCCTACGAGCAGTACTTC.

V and J are TRBV7-8 and TRBJ1-1, with 11 bases identical to TRBD1. CDR3 length: 16 amino acids. V trimming: 0 bases; J trimming: 8 bases; junction bases outside the gene matches: 8. The germline V gene has CDR1 SGHVS and CDR2 FQNEAQ. The CDR3 here is CASSLARTGGIREAFF. The CDR3 DNA sequence: TGTGCCAGCAGCTTAGCGAGGACAGGGGGCATTCGAGAAGCTTTCTTT.

In the case of this clone: The junction departs from the called germline gene at one end, perhaps through a read error. The chain links TRBV19 to TRBJ1-2; 9 bases agree with TRBD1. The CDR3 length is 15 residues. Germline lookup yields CDR1 LNHDA and CDR2 SQIVND (reference sequence). CDR3 bases: TGTGCCAGTAGTCTAGAGGACAGGGGTAACTATGGCTACACCTTC. Its protein product is CASSLEDRGNYGYTF.

The CDR3 loop is CSVELAGAVFGEQFF. The CDR3 nucleotides read TGCAGCGTTGAACTAGCGGGGGCAGTGTTCGGTGAGCAGTTCTTC. J is TRBJ2-1 and V is TRBV29-1; 10 bases are a match to TRBD2. The CDR3 consists of 15 residues. Trimming removed 2 bases from V and 9 bases from J; junction bases left unmatched: 10. Per germline, CDR1 SQVTM and CDR2 ANQGSEA.

This clone has more than one count but fewer than ten. The V gene is TRBV19, the J gene TRBJ1-4; TRBD1 matches at 7 bases. The CDR3 loop spans 16 amino acids. V trimming: 3 bases; J trimming: 4 bases; junction bases outside the gene matches: 8. CDR1 and CDR2 from the germline V gene are LNHDA and SQIVND (reference sequence). This CDR3 is CASSIVGGGGNEKLFF. CDR3 DNA sequence: TGTGCCAGTAGTATTGTAGGGGGCGGAGGTAATGAAAAACTGTTTTTT. Looking up the rest from reference TRBV19 and TRBJ1-4 gives the full variable domain: DGGITQSPKYLFRKEGQNVTLSCEQNLNHDAMYWYRQDPGQGLRLIYYSQIVNDFQKGDIAEGYSVSREKKESFPLTVTSAQKNPTAFYLCASSIVGGGGNEKLFFGSGTQLSVL.